A selection of T cell receptor beta chains follows, all from one sample in a study of T-cell reconstitution after alpha-beta-depleted transplantation in children. One entry per CDR3 protein results from TCRdb running MiXCR on the PCR reads. The sample comprises over 80,000 distinct CDR3 sequences, 20% to 30% of which are singletons, and around 21% rests with the top ten. Sequenced here: PBMCs, sampled before TCRalphabeta/CD19-depleted stem cell transplant. The receptor source for this set is a boy between 2 and 10 years old with acute lymphoblastic leukemia, due to receive a stem cell transplant. Both conserved end residues are part of each CDR3. A D gene is named only where the DNA matches it firmly. Clone size is given for some rows only: seen once, a few or many times, or a class if the clone is expanded.

D: TRBD2; V: TRBV28; J: TRBJ2-3; length: 15; size: .; DNA: TGTGCCAGCAGGCCTGGGACTAGCGGAGGCCGGGGGCAGTATTTT; CDR3: CASRPGTSGGRGQYF
D: .; V: TRBV6-4; J: TRBJ2-2; length: 13; size: few; DNA: TGTGCCAGCAGTGAAGCGCCCACCGGGGAGCTGTTTTTT; CDR3: CASSEAPTGELFF
D: .; V: TRBV7-9; J: TRBJ1-4; length: 15; size: few; DNA: TGTGCCAGCAGCTTAGCCTCCAACACCTATGAAAAACTGTTTTTT; CDR3: CASSLASNTYEKLFF
D: .; V: TRBV3-1; J: TRBJ2-1; length: 14; size: .; DNA: TGTGCCAGCAGCTTTTCATTCGGGGGGCGTGAGCAGTTCTTC; CDR3: CASSFSFGGREQFF
D: .; V: TRBV15; J: TRBJ1-3; length: 14; size: .; DNA: TGTGCCACCATGTCTGCGGGGGCTGGAAACACCATATATTTT; CDR3: CATMSAGAGNTIYF
D: .; V: TRBV15; J: TRBJ2-7; length: 14; size: few; DNA: TGTGCCACCAGCAGTGGTAGCGGAGTCTACGAGCAGTACTTC; CDR3: CATSSGSGVYEQYF
D: .; V: TRBV5-5; J: TRBJ2-3; length: 17; size: few; DNA: TGTGCCAGCAGCTTGGGGTGGGGGGCCGGGGTCACAGATACGCAGTATTTT; CDR3: CASSLGWGAGVTDTQYF
D: TRBD2; V: TRBV7-2; J: TRBJ2-1; length: 14; size: few; DNA: TGTGCCAGCAGCACGGGACTAGCGGGCAATGAGCAGTTCTTC; CDR3: CASSTGLAGNEQFF
D: .; V: TRBV20-1; J: TRBJ2-1; length: 12; size: few; DNA: TGCAGTGTAGGGCCCCAAGACAATGAGCAGTTCTTC; CDR3: CSVGPQDNEQFF
D: TRBD1; V: TRBV29-1; J: TRBJ1-4; length: 14; size: once; DNA: TGCAGCGTTGAAAGGGGGCGAGAGGGGGAAAAACTGTTTTTT; CDR3: CSVERGREGEKLFF